This TCR beta chain was recovered during a study of pediatric ulcerative colitis. Findings of the study overall: Ulcerative colitis patients shared more blood-rectal clones than controls. A couple of patients' blood samples yielded substantially fewer templates. Repertoires came from total lymphocyte DNA, not specific subsets.

A note on this clone: Its antigen remains unknown.

This CDR3 comprises 14 residues. Germline values: CDR1 SGHAT, CDR2 FQNNGV. The V segment lost 10 bases and the J segment 5 bases; nucleotides outside the gene matches: 8. TCRdb's table, derived via immunoSEQ multiplex PCR, lists solely in-frame clones and lacks some. This sample has approximately 30,000 clones, with more than 75% found just once. The receptor comes from a boy younger than 18 with severe ulcerative colitis. Sequencing was done on a sample of blood. The chain employs TRBV11-2 and TRBJ2-2, with 9 bases lining up with TRBD1. The CDR3 region is CATQDRGGTGELFF. Here the CDR3 DNA reads TGTGCCACCCAGGACAGGGGAGGGACCGGGGAGCTGTTTTTT.